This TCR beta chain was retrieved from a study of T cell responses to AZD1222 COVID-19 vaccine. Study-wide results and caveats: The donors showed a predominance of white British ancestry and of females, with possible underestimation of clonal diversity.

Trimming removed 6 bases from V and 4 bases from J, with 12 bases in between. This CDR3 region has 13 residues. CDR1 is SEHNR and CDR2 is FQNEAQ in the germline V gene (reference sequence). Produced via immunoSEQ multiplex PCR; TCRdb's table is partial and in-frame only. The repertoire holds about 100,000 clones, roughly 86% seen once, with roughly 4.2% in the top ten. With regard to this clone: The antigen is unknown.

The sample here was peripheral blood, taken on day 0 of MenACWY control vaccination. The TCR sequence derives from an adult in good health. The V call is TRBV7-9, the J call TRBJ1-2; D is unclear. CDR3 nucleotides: TGTGCCAGCAGACCGGATAGCCTCTATGGCTACACCTTC. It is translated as CASRPDSLYGYTF. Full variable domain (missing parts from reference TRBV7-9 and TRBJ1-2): DTGVSQNPRHKITKRGQNVTFRCDPISEHNRLYWYRQTLGQGPEFLTYFQNEAQLEKSRLLSDRFSAERPKGSFSTLEIQRTEQGDSAMYLCASRPDSLYGYTFGSGTRLTVV.